One and the same sample provided the 15 T cell receptor beta chains below, sequenced in a study of blood T cells in healthy people across ages. A sample-barcoded 5' primer and a J-beta primer mix were used in a second PCR of roughly 6 to 11 cycles. TCRdb independently ran MiXCR on the 5' RACE reads; one entry per CDR3 protein. The table records about 570,000 distinct CDR3 sequences, about 26% of them present only once. The sample was also reused in another study, on T cells of mothers and their children.

The sequenced sample was blood. These receptors were taken from a boy aged 2-9 years in good health.

The table lists this clonotype with a few counts. The chain is built from TRBV6-5 and TRBJ1-1; a weak D match, TRBD1 (6 bases). V lost 6 bases and J lost 3, with 11 bases in between. The CDR3 extends over 13 amino acids. CDR1 and CDR2 (germline): MNHEY, SVGAGI. The CDR3 DNA reads as TGTGCCAGCAGCCAGGGGATTCACACTGAAGCTTTCTTT. Protein: CASSQGIHTEAFF.

J is TRBJ1-6 and V is TRBV30, with TRBD1 matching 7 bases. V lost 2 bases and J lost 7; bases outside the gene matches: 8. In germline, CDR1 is GTSNPN, CDR2 SVGIG (reference sequence). The CDR3 consists of 15 residues. The chain's CDR3 is CAWSTRQGGNSPLHF. As DNA, the CDR3 is TGTGCCTGGAGTACCAGACAGGGAGGGAATTCACCCCTCCACTTT.

The CDR3 here is CASSLELGMTGRYNEQFF. The CDR3, as DNA: TGTGCCAGCAGCTTAGAGTTGGGCATGACAGGCCGCTACAATGAGCAGTTCTTC. The V and J genes are TRBV7-3 and TRBJ2-1; D is possibly TRBD1 (6 bases). CDR3 size: 18 residues. Germline loops: CDR1 SGHTA, CDR2 FQGTGA. V dropped 2 bases and J dropped 3 bases, with 20 bases sitting between them.

This clonotype has only a few counts. This chain connects TRBV20-1 to TRBJ1-3; 7 bases map to TRBD1. Germline V gives CDR1 DFQATT, CDR2 SNEGSKA (reference sequence). The J segment lost 2 bases and the V segment lost 6 bases, leaving 10 bases of the junction unmatched. The CDR3 has 15 residues. CDR3 residues: CSAAQGPRAGNTIYF. CDR3 nucleotide sequence: TGCAGTGCGGCACAGGGGCCCCGGGCTGGAAACACCATATATTTT.

There are a few counts of this clonotype. V and J are TRBV7-6 and TRBJ2-5, with TRBD1 matching over 7 bases. The CDR3 is 15 residues long. V dropped 6 bases and J dropped 2; count of bases not matched to a gene: 9. In germline, CDR1 is SGHVS, CDR2 FNYEAQ. As DNA, the CDR3 is TGTGCCAGCAGACCCGACAGGGTCCTTCAAGAGACCCAGTACTTC. This encodes CASRPDRVLQETQYF. Variable domain in full (rest from reference TRBV7-6 and TRBJ2-5): GAGVSQSPRYKVTKRGQDVALRCDPISGHVSLYWYRQALGQGPEFLTYFNYEAQQDKSGLPNDRFSAERPEGSISTLTIQRTEQRDSAMYRCASRPDRVLQETQYFGPGTRLLVL.

V gene TRBV4-1 combines with J gene TRBJ2-6; 9 bases are shared with TRBD1. Germline CDR1 is MGHRA and CDR2 is YSYEKL. The CDR3 consists of 21 residues. V shed 1 base and J 1 base; nucleotides not matched to a gene: 14. The CDR3 here is CASSQAPGRTGVFSGANVLTF. The CDR3 DNA sequence: TGCGCCAGCAGCCAAGCCCCCGGGAGGACAGGGGTTTTTTCTGGGGCCAACGTCCTGACTTTC.

This clonotype was picked up a small number of times. The genes are TRBV5-1 and TRBJ1-1; D is unresolved. Trimming pared 0 bases from V and 4 bases from J, leaving 10 bases between. Germline V gives CDR1 SGHRS, CDR2 YFSETQ. The CDR3 contains 14 residues. CDR3 nucleotides: TGCGCCAGCAGCTTGGCGGGCGCGAGCACTGAAGCTTTCTTT. Translating it yields CASSLAGASTEAFF.

This clonotype was detected only a few times. V and J are TRBV4-2 and TRBJ2-1; D uncertain. The CDR3 is made up of 15 amino acids. Germline CDR1 reads LGHNA; CDR2 reads YNFKEQ. V was trimmed by 2 bases and J by 3 bases, leaving 11 bases between them. The CDR3 spells CASSQPGGFYNEQFF. The CDR3 nucleotides are TGTGCCAGCAGCCAACCGGGTGGGTTCTACAATGAGCAGTTCTTC.

This clonotype was seen a handful of times. V gene TRBV5-1 combines with J gene TRBJ2-3; 15 bases fit TRBD2. V shed 1 base, J shed 1 base, and the junction held 7 bases outside the gene matches. Germline V CDR1 and CDR2: SGHRS, YFSETQ. The CDR3 length is 19 residues. The CDR3 DNA sequence: TGCGCCAGCAGCTTGCGGACTAGCGGGGGGGCCAGTGGCACAGATACGCAGTATTTT. Its protein is CASSLRTSGGASGTDTQYF.

This chain uses TRBV2 with TRBJ2-4; D might be TRBD2 (6 bases). The length of the CDR3 is 12 residues. V lost 6 bases and J 6 bases, leaving 9 bases between the germline ends. Germline CDR1 SNHLY, CDR2 FYNNEI. DNA of the CDR3: TGTGCCAGCAGGTCCGGGGGAAACATTCAGTACTTC. Its translation: CASRSGGNIQYF.

The CDR3 loop is CSARSLAGGYNEQFF. CDR3 nucleotides: TGCAGTGCTAGATCCCTAGCGGGGGGGTACAATGAGCAGTTCTTC. The chain has TRBV20-1 and TRBJ2-7; 12 nucleotides match TRBD2. The DNA end lines up better with TRBJ2-1; the J call may be wrong. The germline V gene encodes CDR1 DFQATT and CDR2 SNEGSKA (reference sequence). This CDR3 contains 15 residues.

The chain employs TRBV20-1 and TRBJ2-3, with 10 bases that match TRBD1. CDR1 DFQATT and CDR2 SNEGSKA come from the germline V gene (reference sequence). V shed 6 bases, J shed 4 bases, and the junction held 7 bases outside the gene matches. This CDR3 has 14 residues. The CDR3 protein is CSAAGTGVADTQYF. CDR3 nucleotide sequence: TGCAGTGCCGCGGGGACAGGGGTGGCAGATACGCAGTATTTT.

V is TRBV20-1 and J is TRBJ2-1, with TRBD1 as a possible D gene (6 bases). V gave up 1 base and J gave up 2 bases, with 9 bases separating them. The CDR3 sequence is 14 residues long. CDR1 DFQATT and CDR2 SNEGSKA come from the germline V gene (reference sequence). CDR3 region: CSARVEGAYNEQFF. The CDR3 DNA reads as TGCAGTGCTAGAGTCGAGGGGGCCTACAATGAGCAGTTCTTC.

The V and J genes are TRBV5-1 and TRBJ1-4; 7 bases are shared with TRBD1. V gave up 0 bases and J gave up 7 bases; unmatched junction bases: 3. This CDR3 has 14 amino acids. Germline loops: CDR1 SGHRS, CDR2 YFSETQ. The CDR3 loop reads CASSLGKGAEKLFF. The CDR3 DNA follows: TGCGCCAGCAGCTTGGGCAAGGGGGCTGAAAAACTGTTTTTT.

With regard to this clonotype: A read error may account for a junction end that differs from germline. The chain carries TRBV18 and TRBJ2-5, with D tentatively TRBD1 (6 bases). The CDR3 is made up of 14 amino acids. Per germline, CDR1 KGHSH and CDR2 LQKENI. CDR3 DNA sequence: TGTGCCAGCTCACCAGTTGACAGGTACAATGAGCAGCTCTTC. Protein sequence: CASSPVDRYNEQLF.